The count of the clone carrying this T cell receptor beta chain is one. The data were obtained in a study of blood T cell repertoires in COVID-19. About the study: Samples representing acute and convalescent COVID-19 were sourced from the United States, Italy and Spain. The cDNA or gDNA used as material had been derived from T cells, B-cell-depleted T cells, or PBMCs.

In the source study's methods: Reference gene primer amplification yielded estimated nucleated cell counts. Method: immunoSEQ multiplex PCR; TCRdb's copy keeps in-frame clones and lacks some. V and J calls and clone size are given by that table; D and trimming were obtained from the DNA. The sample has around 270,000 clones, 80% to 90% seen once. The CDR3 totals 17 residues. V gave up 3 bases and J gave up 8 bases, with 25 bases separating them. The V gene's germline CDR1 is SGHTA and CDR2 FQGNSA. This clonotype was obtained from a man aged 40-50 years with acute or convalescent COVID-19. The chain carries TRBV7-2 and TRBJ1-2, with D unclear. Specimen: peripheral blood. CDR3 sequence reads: CASSFYEGRDVNWGYTF. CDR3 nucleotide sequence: TGTGCCAGCAGCTTTTATGAGGGCCGGGATGTTAATTGGGGCTACACCTTC.